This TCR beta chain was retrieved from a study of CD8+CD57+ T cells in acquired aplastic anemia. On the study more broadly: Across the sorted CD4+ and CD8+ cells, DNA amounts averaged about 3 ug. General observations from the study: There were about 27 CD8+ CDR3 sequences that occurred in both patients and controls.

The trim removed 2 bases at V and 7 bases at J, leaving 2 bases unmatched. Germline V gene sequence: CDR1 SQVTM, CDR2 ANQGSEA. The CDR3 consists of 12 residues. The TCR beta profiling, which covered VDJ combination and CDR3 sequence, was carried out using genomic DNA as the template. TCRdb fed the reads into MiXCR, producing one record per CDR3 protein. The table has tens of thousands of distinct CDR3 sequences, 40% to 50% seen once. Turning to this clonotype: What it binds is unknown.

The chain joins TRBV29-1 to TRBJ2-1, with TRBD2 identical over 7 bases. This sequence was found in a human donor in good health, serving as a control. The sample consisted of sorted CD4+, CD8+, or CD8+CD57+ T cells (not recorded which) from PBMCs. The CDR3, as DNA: TGCAGCGTTGAAATAGCGGGTAATGAGCAGTTCTTC. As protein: CSVEIAGNEQFF.